The 22 T cell receptor beta chains in this list originate from one sample, sequenced in a study of CD8+ T cells in alopecia areata (dated by TCRdb to 2016 to 2018). In light of the paper, this sample's time point label describes: roughly 24 weeks on oral tofacitinib. In the paper's terms, the treatment or condition label means: oral pan-JAK inhibitor, 5-10 mg twice daily. The protocol used for the library was the immunoSEQ multiplex PCR assay. To provide template for TCR sequencing, every sample had RNA extracted and reverse transcribed into cDNA. In TCRdb, the immuneACCESS table is reduced to in-frame sequences with V and J assigned. These tables do not hold every clone; where another copy was compared, an unresolved V gene accounts for under half, and the others remain unexplained. Counted in this sample were 150,000 to 200,000 clones; approximately 53% of them appeared once. The top ten clonotypes cover about 10% of the sample.

This specimen consisted of CD8+ T cells sorted from blood, obtained at week 24, from a patient treated with tofacitinib. Source of these receptors: a human donor with alopecia areata.

This clone has just a few counts. The rearrangement joins TRBV2 to TRBJ1-1, with D tentatively TRBD1 (6 bases). This CDR3 has 12 residues. The germline CDR1 and CDR2 sequences are SNHLY and FYNNEI. V was pared by 6 bases and J by 1 base, with 6 bases between. The CDR3 reads CASRQGNTEAFF. In nucleotides, the CDR3 is TGTGCCAGCAGACAGGGGAACACTGAAGCTTTCTTT. Variable domain in full (rest from reference TRBV2 and TRBJ1-1): EPEVTQTPSHQVTQMGQEVILRCVPISNHLYFYWYRQILGQKVEFLVSFYNNEISEKSEIFDDQFSVERPDGSNFTLKIRSTKLEDSAMYFCASRQGNTEAFFGQGTRLTVV.

This sequence joins TRBV29-1 and TRBJ1-2, with D unclear. The CDR3 is made up of 13 amino acids. Trimming stripped 7 bases from V and 3 bases from J, with 15 bases between. The V gene's germline CDR1 is SQVTM and CDR2 ANQGSEA. The CDR3 coding sequence is TGCAGCGCCCGCGACCAAAGGGACTATGGCTACACCTTC. This gives the protein CSARDQRDYGYTF.

The J gene is TRBJ1-5, the V gene TRBV4-1; no clear D gene. Trimming pared 0 bases from V and 5 bases from J, leaving 14 bases between. The length of the CDR3 is 16 residues. Germline values: CDR1 MGHRA, CDR2 YSYEKL. In DNA form, the CDR3 reads TGCGCCAGCAGCCAAGATCTGGAGAGGGCGGATCAGCCCCAGCATTTT. Translation gives CASSQDLERADQPQHF.

This clone came up a few times. V gene TRBV9 combines with J gene TRBJ2-1; tentatively, D is TRBD2 (5 bases). The length of the CDR3 is 14 residues. Trimming pared 4 bases from V and 2 bases from J, leaving 10 bases between. Germline CDR1 reads SGDLS; CDR2 reads YYNGEE. The CDR3 loop reads CASSRGAAYNEQFF. The CDR3 DNA sequence: TGTGCCAGCAGCCGGGGAGCGGCCTACAATGAGCAGTTCTTC.

The V and J genes are TRBV4-3 and TRBJ2-3; 8 nucleotides line up with TRBD1. CDR1 and CDR2 from the germline V gene are LGHNA and YSLEER. Unmatched junction bases numbered 7, after V lost 5 bases and J lost 0 bases. This CDR3 has 16 amino acids. CDR3 protein: CASSSRGPTSTDTQYF. The CDR3 nucleotides are TGCGCCAGCAGCAGCAGGGGGCCAACTAGCACAGATACGCAGTATTTT.

The CDR3 region has the DNA TGTGCCAGCAGCTTAGGGGGACCACCCAAAAACATTCAGTACTTC. Translating it yields CASSLGGPPKNIQYF. The V gene is TRBV7-9, the J gene TRBJ2-4; either TRBD1 or TRBD2 may fit D (5 bases each). V was pared by 1 base and J by 2 bases, with 9 bases between. From germline, CDR1 is SEHNR and CDR2 FQNEAQ (reference sequence). CDR3 length: 15 residues.

The chain couples TRBV2 to TRBJ1-2; D might be TRBD1 (5 bases). There are 13 residues in the CDR3. Germline lookup yields CDR1 SNHLY and CDR2 FYNNEI. Trimming left V 3 bases short and J 5 bases short, with 10 bases between. The CDR3 nucleotides read TGTGCCAGCAGTGATTGGGCAGGGTATGGCTACACCTTC. Translating gives CASSDWAGYGYTF.

The chain combines TRBV7-9 with TRBJ1-6; 7 nucleotides align to TRBD1. V dropped 5 bases and J dropped 7; count of bases not matched to a gene: 8. Germline loops: CDR1 SEHNR, CDR2 FQNEAQ (reference sequence). The CDR3 sequence is 15 residues long. The CDR3 nucleotides are TGTGCCAGCAGCGGAAGACAGGGCCCGAATTCACCCCTCCACTTT. Amino acids: CASSGRQGPNSPLHF.

The chain couples TRBV9 to TRBJ2-6; D remains ambiguous. Trimming removed 5 bases at V and 1 base at J, with 1 base between. From germline, CDR1 is SGDLS and CDR2 YYNGEE. The length of the CDR3 is 12 residues. The CDR3 DNA sequence: TGTGCCAGCAGTTCTGGGGCCAACGTCCTGACTTTC. This encodes CASSSGANVLTF.

There are a few counts of this clone. This sequence joins TRBV27 and TRBJ1-1, with 7 bases identical to TRBD1. CDR1 is MNHEY and CDR2 is SMNVEV in the germline V gene (reference sequence). V lost 5 bases to trimming and J lost 5 bases; unmatched junction nucleotides: 11. The CDR3 extends over 15 amino acids. CDR3 loop: CASSHRDRIRTEAFF. The CDR3 DNA is TGTGCCAGCAGTCACCGGGACAGAATTCGAACTGAAGCTTTCTTT.

The chain couples TRBV10-3 to TRBJ1-2; D is undetermined. Germline assignment: CDR1 ENHRY and CDR2 SYGVKD. This CDR3 spans 14 amino acids. Trimming took 2 bases from V and 2 from J, leaving 9 bases between them. CDR3 sequence reads: CAISERAQNYGYTF. In DNA form, the CDR3 reads TGTGCCATCAGTGAGAGGGCCCAGAACTATGGCTACACCTTC.

The gene calls are TRBV5-6 and TRBJ2-7; D ambiguous. Trimming pared 0 bases from V and 6 bases from J, leaving 7 bases between. Germline CDR1 SGHDT, CDR2 YYEEEE. The length of the CDR3 is 12 residues. For the CDR3, the DNA is TGTGCCAGCAGCTTGGGCAAGGGCGAGCAGTACTTC. This encodes CASSLGKGEQYF.

This clone was counted between two and nine times. V and J are TRBV29-1 and TRBJ2-7; 9 nucleotides agree with TRBD1. The CDR3 consists of 13 residues. V shed 6 bases, J shed 3 bases, and the junction held 6 bases outside the gene matches. Germline CDR1 and CDR2: SQVTM and ANQGSEA. DNA for the CDR3: TGCAGCGTCGTACAGGGGGCGGGCTACGAGCAGTACTTC. This translates into CSVVQGAGYEQYF.

The V call is TRBV6-6, the J call TRBJ2-7; 9 nucleotides match TRBD1. Germline trimming cut 5 bases from V and 0 bases from J; bases unmatched to any gene: 5. The CDR3 consists of 15 residues. CDR1 and CDR2 (germline): MNHNY, SVGAGI (reference sequence). The CDR3 reads CASSRPGQGSYEQYF. The CDR3 region has the DNA TGTGCCAGCAGTAGGCCGGGACAGGGCTCCTACGAGCAGTACTTC.

The chain carries TRBV13 and TRBJ2-7, with D possibly being TRBD2 (5 bases). Deletions cut 6 bases from V and 0 bases from J, with 12 bases between. This CDR3 spans 14 amino acids. The germline CDR1 and CDR2 sequences are PRHDT and FYEKMQ (reference sequence). CDR3 nucleotide sequence: TGTGCCAGCAGAGAGCGGTCAACCTCCTACGAGCAGTACTTC. It translates to CASRERSTSYEQYF.

In this sample, this clone turned up a few times. This chain links TRBV29-1 with TRBJ1-2; D ambiguous. Germline values: CDR1 SQVTM, CDR2 ANQGSEA. Trimming cost V 5 bases and J 4 bases, with 8 bases left between them. This CDR3 is built from 11 residues. The CDR3 coding sequence is TGCAGCGTTTTTTACAGCTATGGCTACACCTTC. Amino acids: CSVFYSYGYTF.

J is TRBJ2-7 and V is TRBV2, with D possibly matching TRBD1 (5 bases). Trimming stripped 2 bases from V and 2 bases from J, with 10 bases between. This CDR3 has 14 residues. Germline CDR1 reads SNHLY; CDR2 reads FYNNEI. The CDR3 DNA is TGTGCCAGCAGTGAACTTGACAGAACCTACGAGCAGTACTTC. Protein product: CASSELDRTYEQYF.

This clone has a handful of counts. This chain joins TRBV29-1 and TRBJ2-3; TRBD1 matches 7 bases. The ends lost 4 bases at V and 4 bases at J; junction bases unmatched: 8. The length of the CDR3 is 14 residues. Germline V gene data show CDR1 as SQVTM and CDR2 as ANQGSEA. The CDR3 reads CSVVTGAGSDTQYF. DNA of the CDR3: TGCAGCGTTGTAACAGGGGCTGGCTCAGATACGCAGTATTTT.

In this sample, this clone turned up a few times. The gene calls are TRBV29-1 and TRBJ2-1, with no clear D. With 5 bases removed from V and 7 bases from J, the gap between germline ends came to 6 bases. The CDR3 covers 10 residues. Germline V gene data show CDR1 as SQVTM and CDR2 as ANQGSEA. The DNA for the CDR3 is TGCAGCGTTTACGTTAATGAGCAGTTCTTC. Encoded protein: CSVYVNEQFF.

The chain employs TRBV7-6 and TRBJ1-3; no clear D gene. Trimming stripped 0 bases from V and 3 bases from J, with 6 bases between. The germline gives CDR1 SGHVS, CDR2 FNYEAQ. This CDR3 has 14 residues. CDR3 sequence: CASSLAGSGNTIYF. As DNA, the CDR3 is TGTGCCAGCAGCTTAGCAGGGAGTGGAAACACCATATATTTT.

This clone was seen a handful of times. This chain uses TRBV25-1 with TRBJ1-5; TRBD1 might be the D (5 bases). CDR1 and CDR2 (germline): MGHDK, SYGVNS. V gave up 5 bases and J gave up 3 bases, with 11 bases separating them. This CDR3 is built from 14 residues. CDR3 DNA: TGTGCCAGCAGTACTGGGGGTAACAATCAGCCCCAGCATTTT. Protein: CASSTGGNNQPQHF.

The CDR3 is CAWTSFMAEAFF. The CDR3 DNA follows: TGTGCCTGGACCTCCTTCATGGCTGAAGCTTTCTTT. The genes are TRBV30 and TRBJ1-1; no reliable D call. Trimming shortened V by 4 bases and J by 6 bases, and 12 bases separated the two germline ends. The CDR3 contains 12 residues. CDR1 is GTSNPN, CDR2 SVGIG, per germline (reference sequence).